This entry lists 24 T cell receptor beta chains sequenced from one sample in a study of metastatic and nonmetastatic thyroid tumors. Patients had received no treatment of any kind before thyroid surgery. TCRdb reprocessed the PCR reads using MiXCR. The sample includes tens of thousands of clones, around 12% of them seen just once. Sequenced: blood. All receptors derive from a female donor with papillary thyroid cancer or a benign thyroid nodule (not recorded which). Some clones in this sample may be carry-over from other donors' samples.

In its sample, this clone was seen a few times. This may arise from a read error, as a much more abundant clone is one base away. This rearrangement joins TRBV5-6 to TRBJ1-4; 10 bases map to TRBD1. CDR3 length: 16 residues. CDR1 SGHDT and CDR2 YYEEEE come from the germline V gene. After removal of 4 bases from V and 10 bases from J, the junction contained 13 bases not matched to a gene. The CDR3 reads CASSLFTGTGDGKLFF. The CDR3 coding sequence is TGTGCCAGCAGCCTTTTTACCGGGACAGGGGATGGAAAACTGTTTTTT.

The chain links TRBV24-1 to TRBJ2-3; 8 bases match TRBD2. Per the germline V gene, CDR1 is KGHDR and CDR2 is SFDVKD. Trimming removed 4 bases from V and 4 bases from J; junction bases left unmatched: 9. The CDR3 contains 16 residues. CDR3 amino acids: CATSDGGASASDTQYF. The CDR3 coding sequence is TGTGCCACCAGTGACGGGGGGGCCAGCGCCTCAGATACGCAGTATTTT.

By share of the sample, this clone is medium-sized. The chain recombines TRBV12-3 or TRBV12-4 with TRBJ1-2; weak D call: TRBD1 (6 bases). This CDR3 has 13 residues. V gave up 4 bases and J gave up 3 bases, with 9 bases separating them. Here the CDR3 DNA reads TGTGCCAGCAGTTCTCCAGGGGACTATGGCTACACCTTC. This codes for CASSSPGDYGYTF.

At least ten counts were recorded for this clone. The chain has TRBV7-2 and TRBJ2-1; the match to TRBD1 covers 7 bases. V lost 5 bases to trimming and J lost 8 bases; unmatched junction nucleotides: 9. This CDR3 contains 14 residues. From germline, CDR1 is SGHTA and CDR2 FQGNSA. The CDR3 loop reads CASSPGQVVDEQFF. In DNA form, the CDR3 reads TGTGCCAGCAGCCCAGGACAGGTCGTCGATGAGCAGTTCTTC.

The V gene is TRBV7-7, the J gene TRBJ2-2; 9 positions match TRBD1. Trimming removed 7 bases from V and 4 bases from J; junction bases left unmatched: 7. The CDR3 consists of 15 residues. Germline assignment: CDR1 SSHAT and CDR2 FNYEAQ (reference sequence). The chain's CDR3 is CASIPGQGRTGELFF. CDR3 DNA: TGTGCCAGCATCCCCGGACAGGGGCGCACCGGGGAGCTGTTTTTT.

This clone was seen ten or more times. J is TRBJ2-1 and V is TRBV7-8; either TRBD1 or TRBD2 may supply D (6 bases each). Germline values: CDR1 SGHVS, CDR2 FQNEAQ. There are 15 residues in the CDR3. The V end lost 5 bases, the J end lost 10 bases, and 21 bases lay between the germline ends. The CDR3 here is CASSPMGGAEWEQFF. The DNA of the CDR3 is TGTGCCAGCAGCCCTATGGGGGGCGCCGAATGGGAGCAGTTCTTC.

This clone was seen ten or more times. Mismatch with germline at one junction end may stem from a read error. In DNA form, the CDR3 reads TGCAGTGCTAGTTCTCCGCGGGAGCGGTACTTC. Amino acids: CSASSPRERYF. V and J are TRBV20-1 and TRBJ2-7; 7 bases match TRBD2. This CDR3 has 11 residues. CDR1 and CDR2 (germline): DFQATT, SNEGSKA (reference sequence).

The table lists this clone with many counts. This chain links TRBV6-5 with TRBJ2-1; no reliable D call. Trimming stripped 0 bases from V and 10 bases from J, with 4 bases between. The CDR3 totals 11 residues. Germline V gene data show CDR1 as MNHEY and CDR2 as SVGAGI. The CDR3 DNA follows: TGTGCCAGCAGTTACTCCCGGGAGCAGTTCTTC. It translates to CASSYSREQFF.

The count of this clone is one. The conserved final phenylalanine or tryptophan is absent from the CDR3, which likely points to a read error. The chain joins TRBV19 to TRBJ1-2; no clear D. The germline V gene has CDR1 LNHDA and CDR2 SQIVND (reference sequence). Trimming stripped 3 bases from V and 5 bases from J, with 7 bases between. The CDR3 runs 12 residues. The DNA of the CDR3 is TGTGCCAGTAGTATTTCCGGTTATGGCTACACCTAC. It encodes CASSISGYGYTY.

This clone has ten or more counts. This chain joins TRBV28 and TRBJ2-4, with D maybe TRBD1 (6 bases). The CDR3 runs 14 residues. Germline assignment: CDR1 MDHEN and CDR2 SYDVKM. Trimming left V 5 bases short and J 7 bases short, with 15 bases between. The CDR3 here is CASSRTGSVNIQYF. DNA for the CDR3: TGTGCCAGCAGTAGAACAGGGTCGGTCAACATTCAGTACTTC.

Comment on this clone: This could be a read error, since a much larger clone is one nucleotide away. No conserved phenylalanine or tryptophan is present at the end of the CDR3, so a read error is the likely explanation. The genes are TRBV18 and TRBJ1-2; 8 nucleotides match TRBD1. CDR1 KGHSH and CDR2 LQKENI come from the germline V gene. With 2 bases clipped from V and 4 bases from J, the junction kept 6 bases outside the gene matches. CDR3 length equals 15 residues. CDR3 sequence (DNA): TGTGCCAGCTCACCAATCGGACAGGGCGGCTATGGCTACACCCTC. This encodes CASSPIGQGGYGYTL.

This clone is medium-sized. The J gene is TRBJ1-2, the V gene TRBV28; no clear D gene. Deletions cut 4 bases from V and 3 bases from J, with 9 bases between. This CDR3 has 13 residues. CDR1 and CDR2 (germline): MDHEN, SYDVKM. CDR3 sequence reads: CASSSPGHYGYTF. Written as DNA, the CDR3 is TGTGCCAGCAGTTCCCCTGGGCACTATGGCTACACCTTC.

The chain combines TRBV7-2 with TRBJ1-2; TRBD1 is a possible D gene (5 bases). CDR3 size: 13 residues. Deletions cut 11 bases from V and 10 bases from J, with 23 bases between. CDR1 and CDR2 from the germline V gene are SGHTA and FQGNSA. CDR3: CAGDRDGVEVYTF. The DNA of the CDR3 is TGTGCCGGAGACCGGGACGGGGTAGAGGTCTACACCTTC.

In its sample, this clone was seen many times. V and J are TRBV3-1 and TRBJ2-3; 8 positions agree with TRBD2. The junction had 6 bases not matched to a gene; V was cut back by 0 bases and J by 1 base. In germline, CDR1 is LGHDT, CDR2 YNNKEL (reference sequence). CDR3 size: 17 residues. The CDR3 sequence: CASSQDDTSGRTDTQYF. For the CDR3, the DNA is TGTGCCAGCAGCCAAGACGATACTAGCGGACGCACAGATACGCAGTATTTT.

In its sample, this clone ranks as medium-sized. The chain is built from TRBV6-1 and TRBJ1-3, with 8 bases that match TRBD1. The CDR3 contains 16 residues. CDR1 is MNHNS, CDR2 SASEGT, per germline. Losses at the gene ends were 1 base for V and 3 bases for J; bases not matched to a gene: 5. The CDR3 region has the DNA TGTGCCAGCAGTGAAGTAGGGGGACAGGTTGGAAACACCATATATTTT. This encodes CASSEVGGQVGNTIYF.

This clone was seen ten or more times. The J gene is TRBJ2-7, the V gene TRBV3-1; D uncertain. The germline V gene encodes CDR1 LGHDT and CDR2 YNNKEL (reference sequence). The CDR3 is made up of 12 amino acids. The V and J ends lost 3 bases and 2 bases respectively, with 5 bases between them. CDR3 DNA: TGTGCCAGCAGCCACGGTACCTACGAGCAGTACTTC. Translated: CASSHGTYEQYF.

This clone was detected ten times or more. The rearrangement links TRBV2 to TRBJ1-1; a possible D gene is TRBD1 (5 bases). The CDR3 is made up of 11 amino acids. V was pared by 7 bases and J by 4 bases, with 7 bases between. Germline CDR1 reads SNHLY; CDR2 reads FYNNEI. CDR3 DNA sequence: TGTGCCAGCACGAGGGGCACTGAAGCTTTCTTT. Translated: CASTRGTEAFF.

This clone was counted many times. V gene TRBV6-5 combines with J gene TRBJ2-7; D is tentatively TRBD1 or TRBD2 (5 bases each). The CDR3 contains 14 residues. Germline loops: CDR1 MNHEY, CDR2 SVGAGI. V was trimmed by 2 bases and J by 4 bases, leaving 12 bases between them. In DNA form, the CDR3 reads TGTGCCAGCAGTTACCGCCAGGGAGAATACGAGCAGTACTTC. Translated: CASSYRQGEYEQYF.

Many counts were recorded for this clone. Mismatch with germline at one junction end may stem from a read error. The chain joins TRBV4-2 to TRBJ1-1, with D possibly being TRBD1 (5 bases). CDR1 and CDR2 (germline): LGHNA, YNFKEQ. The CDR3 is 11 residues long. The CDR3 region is CASSQEGGEYF. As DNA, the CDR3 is TGTGCCAGCAGCCAAGAGGGGGGTGAGTACTTT.

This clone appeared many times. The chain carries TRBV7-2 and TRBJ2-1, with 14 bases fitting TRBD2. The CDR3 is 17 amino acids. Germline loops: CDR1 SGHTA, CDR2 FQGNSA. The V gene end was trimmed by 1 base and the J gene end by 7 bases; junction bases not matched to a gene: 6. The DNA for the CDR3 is TGTGCCAGCAGCTTAGTGGGACTAGCGGGGGTACTTAATGAGCAGTTCTTC. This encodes CASSLVGLAGVLNEQFF.

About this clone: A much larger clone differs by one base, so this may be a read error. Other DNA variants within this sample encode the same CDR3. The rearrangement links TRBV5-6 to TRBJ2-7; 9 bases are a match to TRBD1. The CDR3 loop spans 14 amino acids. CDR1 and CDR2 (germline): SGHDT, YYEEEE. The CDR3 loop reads CASSLTGTGIEQYF. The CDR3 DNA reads TGTGCCAGCAGCCTTACCGGGACAGGGATCGAGCAGTATTTC. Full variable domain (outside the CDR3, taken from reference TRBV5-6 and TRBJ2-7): DAGVTQSPTHLIKTRGQQVTLRCSPKSGHDTVSWYQQALGQGPQFIFQYYEEEERQRGNFPDRFSGHQFPNYSSELNVNALLLGDSALYLCASSLTGTGIEQYFGPGTRLTVT.

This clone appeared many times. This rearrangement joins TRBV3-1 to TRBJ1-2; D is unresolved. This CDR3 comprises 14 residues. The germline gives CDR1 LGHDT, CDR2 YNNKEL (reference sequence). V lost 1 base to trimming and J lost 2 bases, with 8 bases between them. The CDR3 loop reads CASSQGGSNYGYTF. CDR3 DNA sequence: TGTGCCAGCAGCCAAGGGGGATCCAACTATGGCTACACCTTC.

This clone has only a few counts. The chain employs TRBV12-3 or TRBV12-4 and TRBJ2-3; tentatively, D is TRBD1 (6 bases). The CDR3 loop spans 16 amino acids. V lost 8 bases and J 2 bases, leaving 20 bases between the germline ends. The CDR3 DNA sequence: TGTGCCAGCGGTTACAACCCCGGGACATTCACAGATACGCAGTATTTT. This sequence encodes CASGYNPGTFTDTQYF.

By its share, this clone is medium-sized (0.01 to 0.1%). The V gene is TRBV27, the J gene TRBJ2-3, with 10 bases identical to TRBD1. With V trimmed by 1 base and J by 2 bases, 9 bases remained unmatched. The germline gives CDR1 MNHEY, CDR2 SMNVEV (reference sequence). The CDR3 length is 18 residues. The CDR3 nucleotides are TGTGCCAGCAGTTTATTTGAGGGGACAGGGGACATCACAGATACGCAGTATTTT. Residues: CASSLFEGTGDITDTQYF.